This T cell receptor (beta chain) was observed in a study of response to subunit inactivated influenza vaccine. Findings and caveats of the study: Only a handful of new T cells, the authors suggested, are recruited with each seasonal influenza vaccination.

TCRdb re-analysed the RT-PCR reads in MiXCR, keeping a single row per CDR3 protein. This sample has hundreds of thousands of distinct CDR3 sequences, with about 8% found just once. Worth noting for this clonotype: The antigen is unknown.

The material was PBMCs from blood, obtained around 25 months after vaccination. This TCR came from a man aged 45 to 75 who received an inactivated influenza vaccine.

The CDR3: CASSRFRDATQYF. The CDR3 DNA is TGTGCCAGCTCTCGATTCAGAGACGCGACCCAGTACTTC. This rearrangement joins TRBV28 to TRBJ2-5; no definite D call. Trimming left V 8 bases short and J 7 bases short, with 17 bases between. The CDR3 is 13 amino acids. The germline V gene encodes CDR1 MDHEN and CDR2 SYDVKM.